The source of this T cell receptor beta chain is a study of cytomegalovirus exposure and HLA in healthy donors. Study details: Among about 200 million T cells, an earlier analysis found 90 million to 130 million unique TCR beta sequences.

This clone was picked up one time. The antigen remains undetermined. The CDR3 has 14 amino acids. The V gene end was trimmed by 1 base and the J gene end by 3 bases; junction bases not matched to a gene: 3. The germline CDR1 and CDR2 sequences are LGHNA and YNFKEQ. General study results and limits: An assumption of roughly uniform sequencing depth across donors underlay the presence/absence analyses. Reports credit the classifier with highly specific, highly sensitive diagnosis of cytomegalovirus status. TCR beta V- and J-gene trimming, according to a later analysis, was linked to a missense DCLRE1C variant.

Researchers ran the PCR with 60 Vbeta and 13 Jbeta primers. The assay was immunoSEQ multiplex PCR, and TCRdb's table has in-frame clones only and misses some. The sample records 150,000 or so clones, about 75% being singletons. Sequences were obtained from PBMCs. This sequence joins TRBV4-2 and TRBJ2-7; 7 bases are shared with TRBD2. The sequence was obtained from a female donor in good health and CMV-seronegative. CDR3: CASSQAGEGYEQYF. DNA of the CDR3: TGTGCCAGCAGCCAAGCGGGGGAGGGCTACGAGCAGTACTTC.